The 24 T cell receptor beta chains reported below all come from one sample, sequenced in a study of control samples from healthy donors and cancer patients. The method was immunoSEQ multiplex PCR; TCRdb's version includes in-frame clones alone and lacks a portion of them. The sample records 130,000 or so clones, 80% to 90% being singletons. The sample was blood. Source of these receptors: a man aged 50-60 years in good health.

This sequence joins TRBV4-3 and TRBJ2-3; 9 bases line up with TRBD1. Germline V gene sequence: CDR1 LGHNA, CDR2 YSLEER. The CDR3 runs 16 residues. V lost 2 bases and J lost 6; bases outside the gene matches: 9. This CDR3 is CASSQSRDRVDDTQYF. The CDR3 bases are TGCGCCAGCAGCCAAAGCCGGGACAGGGTAGACGATACGCAGTATTTT.

The chain is built from TRBV2 and TRBJ2-7; D gene unclear. The length of the CDR3 is 11 residues. V lost 5 bases, J lost 4 bases, and 6 bases lay in between. Germline V CDR1 and CDR2: SNHLY, FYNNEI. The CDR3 DNA reads as TGTGCCAGCAGTCCTTTTTACGAGCAGTACTTC. This gives the protein CASSPFYEQYF.

CDR3 region: CAWSVARYYEQYF. Written as DNA, the CDR3 is TGTGCCTGGAGTGTAGCTAGATACTACGAGCAGTACTTC. The chain recombines TRBV30 with TRBJ2-7; D gene ambiguous. This CDR3 is 13 amino acids long. Deletions cut 0 bases from V and 3 bases from J, with 9 bases between. The germline V gene encodes CDR1 GTSNPN and CDR2 SVGIG (reference sequence).

J is TRBJ2-3 and V is TRBV4-2; TRBD2 matches at 7 bases. This CDR3 is 16 amino acids long. In germline, CDR1 is LGHNA, CDR2 YNFKEQ. V gave up 1 base and J gave up 0 bases; unmatched junction bases: 4. The CDR3 loop reads CASSQVSGASTDTQYF. The CDR3 nucleotides are TGTGCCAGCAGCCAAGTAAGCGGGGCAAGCACAGATACGCAGTATTTT.

V and J are TRBV27 and TRBJ1-6; D ambiguous. V lost 2 bases and J lost 14, with 10 bases in between. CDR3 length: 12 amino acids. CDR1 and CDR2 (germline): MNHEY, SMNVEV (reference sequence). CDR3 loop: CASSLTQPTLHF. Written as DNA, the CDR3 is TGTGCCAGCAGTTTAACACAGCCCACCCTCCACTTT.

The chain employs TRBV7-2 and TRBJ1-5, with TRBD1 identical over 7 bases. Germline V gene data show CDR1 as SGHTA and CDR2 as FQGNSA. The length of the CDR3 is 15 residues. Trimming at V came to 0 bases and at J to 3 bases, leaving 2 bases not matched to a gene. The CDR3 region has the DNA TGTGCCAGCAGCTTAGCCGGGACAGCCAATCAGCCCCAGCATTTT. This gives the protein CASSLAGTANQPQHF.

Only a few counts were recorded for this clone. The chain is built from TRBV2 and TRBJ2-2, with TRBD1 as a possible D gene (6 bases). Germline-derived CDR1 and CDR2 are SNHLY and FYNNEI. This CDR3 is 15 amino acids long. Trimming cost V 5 bases and J 4 bases, with 14 bases left between them. This CDR3 is CASSSQGQGTGELFF. The CDR3, as DNA: TGTGCCAGCAGTTCCCAGGGGCAAGGCACCGGGGAGCTGTTTTTT.

This chain uses TRBV29-1 with TRBJ1-2, with TRBD1 matching over 8 bases. After removal of 4 bases from V and 4 bases from J, the junction contained 2 bases not matched to a gene. The CDR3 contains 12 residues. Germline V lookup: CDR1 SQVTM, CDR2 ANQGSEA. The CDR3 sequence is CSVVQGAYGYTF. CDR3 coding DNA: TGCAGCGTTGTGCAGGGGGCCTATGGCTACACCTTC.

The gene calls are TRBV28 and TRBJ1-2; 8 nucleotides line up with TRBD1. The CDR3 totals 13 residues. Germline loops: CDR1 MDHEN, CDR2 SYDVKM. V was clipped by 6 bases and J by 8 bases; unmatched bases: 8. The DNA for the CDR3 is TGTGCCAGCAGGCCCCAGGGGGCGCGGGGCTACACCTTC. Encoded protein: CASRPQGARGYTF.

V gene TRBV7-2 combines with J gene TRBJ2-5; D is possibly TRBD1 (6 bases). Between the trimmed V and J ends, which lost 8 bases and 2 bases, there was a span of 9 bases. Germline V gives CDR1 SGHTA, CDR2 FQGNSA. The CDR3 is 12 amino acids. The CDR3 is CASSRGQETQYF. The CDR3 DNA is TGTGCCAGCTCGAGGGGGCAAGAGACCCAGTACTTC.

The genes are TRBV30 and TRBJ2-5; TRBD1 is a possible D gene (6 bases). The V end was cut by 3 bases, the J end by 5 bases, with 13 bases between. Germline V gives CDR1 GTSNPN, CDR2 SVGIG (reference sequence). CDR3 length: 13 residues. CDR3 nucleotides: TGTGCCTGGAGCGCTAGGGGGAGCGAGACCCAGTACTTC. This sequence encodes CAWSARGSETQYF.

The CDR3 protein is CASGLGRGEGNTEAFF. The CDR3 DNA reads TGTGCTAGTGGTTTAGGTAGAGGGGAGGGGAACACTGAAGCTTTCTTT. The V gene is TRBV12-5, the J gene TRBJ1-1; TRBD1 might be the D (5 bases). Germline CDR1 is LGHNT and CDR2 is FRNRAP. The CDR3 is 16 residues long. With 3 bases removed from V and 1 base from J, the gap between germline ends came to 15 bases.

This chain connects TRBV5-1 to TRBJ2-7, with a tentative D call TRBD1 (5 bases). This CDR3 has 14 residues. The ends were cut back, 1 base at V and 2 bases at J, with 10 bases in the middle. Germline CDR1 SGHRS, CDR2 YFSETQ. The CDR3 protein is CASSLTTDTYEQYF. The DNA of the CDR3 is TGCGCCAGCAGCTTGACGACAGATACCTACGAGCAGTACTTC.

This chain joins TRBV5-1 and TRBJ1-1; 7 nucleotides align to TRBD1. Germline loops: CDR1 SGHRS, CDR2 YFSETQ. The CDR3 sequence is 15 residues long. V was clipped by 0 bases and J by 2 bases; unmatched bases: 4. CDR3 region: CASSLGGQANTEAFF. In nucleotides, the CDR3 is TGCGCCAGCAGCTTGGGAGGACAGGCAAACACTGAAGCTTTCTTT.

The chain uses TRBV5-1 and TRBJ1-1, with a tentative D call TRBD1 (5 bases). V was clipped by 5 bases and J by 0 bases, with 14 bases between them. CDR3 size: 15 residues. CDR1 and CDR2 (germline): SGHRS, YFSETQ. For the CDR3, the DNA is TGCGCCAGCAGTTCCACAGGCGGCGTGAACACTGAAGCTTTCTTT. Translation gives CASSSTGGVNTEAFF.

The rearrangement links TRBV3-1 (or the pseudogene TRBV3-2) to TRBJ1-5; 9 bases are shared with TRBD1. Germline V lookup: CDR1 LGHDT, CDR2 YNNKEL (reference sequence). V lost 0 bases, J lost 5 bases, and 5 bases stayed unmatched. The CDR3 sequence is 16 residues long. The CDR3 loop is CASSQETGGGYQPQHF. The CDR3 DNA reads as TGTGCCAGCAGCCAAGAAACAGGGGGCGGCTATCAGCCCCAGCATTTT.

CDR3 sequence reads: CASSQDGSDSGNTIYF. Here the CDR3 DNA reads TGTGCCAGCAGCCAAGATGGGTCAGATTCTGGAAACACCATATATTTT. The rearrangement links TRBV3-1 (or the pseudogene TRBV3-2) to TRBJ1-3; D not certain. In germline, CDR1 is LGHDT, CDR2 YNNKEL (reference sequence). Trimming shortened V by 0 bases and J by 1 base, and 10 bases separated the two germline ends. This CDR3 has 16 amino acids.

This sequence joins TRBV4-3 and TRBJ1-1; D unresolved. The CDR3 is 16 residues long. V was shortened by 0 bases and J by 10 bases, with 21 bases between the two germline ends. Germline loops: CDR1 LGHNA, CDR2 YSLEER. CDR3 region: CASSQDNRNGPRTAFF. DNA of the CDR3: TGCGCCAGCAGCCAAGATAATAGGAACGGCCCAAGGACAGCTTTCTTT.

This chain's CDR3 is CASSPKWGLNQPQHF. CDR3 nucleotides: TGTGCCAGCAGTCCTAAGTGGGGACTAAATCAGCCCCAGCATTTT. The genes are TRBV27 and TRBJ1-5, with D perhaps matching TRBD1 (5 bases). CDR3 length: 15 residues. The ends were cut back, 5 bases at V and 4 bases at J, with 15 bases in the middle. Germline CDR1 MNHEY, CDR2 SMNVEV (reference sequence).

The CDR3 bases are TGTGCCAGCAGCCCGGACAGGGGAGACACTGAAGCTTTCTTT. This translates into CASSPDRGDTEAFF. This chain links TRBV4-2 with TRBJ1-1, with 9 bases aligning to TRBD1. CDR1 is LGHNA, CDR2 YNFKEQ, per germline. V shed 4 bases, J shed 3 bases, and the junction held 3 bases outside the gene matches. The CDR3 runs 14 residues.

The chain links TRBV15 to TRBJ1-1; the D is unclear. V was pared by 3 bases and J by 1 base, with 3 bases between. This CDR3 contains 12 residues. In germline, CDR1 is LNHNV, CDR2 YYDKDF (reference sequence). The CDR3 region is CATSRGNTEAFF. In nucleotides, the CDR3 is TGTGCCACCAGCAGGGGGAACACTGAAGCTTTCTTT.

The chain is built from TRBV5-1 and TRBJ2-7; 8 nucleotides align to TRBD2. The trim removed 0 bases at V and 1 base at J, leaving 3 bases unmatched. Germline V lookup: CDR1 SGHRS, CDR2 YFSETQ. The CDR3 is 15 residues long. CDR3 in amino acids: CASSLGGGPSYEQYF. DNA for the CDR3: TGCGCCAGCAGCTTGGGCGGGGGGCCATCCTACGAGCAGTACTTC.

V usage is TRBV6-5 and J usage is TRBJ1-4; D possibly corresponds to TRBD1 (6 bases). CDR3 length: 13 amino acids. The V and J ends lost 5 bases and 6 bases respectively, with 10 bases between them. From germline, CDR1 is MNHEY and CDR2 SVGAGI. DNA of the CDR3: TGTGCCAGCAGTCGGACAGCCGATGAAAAACTGTTTTTT. It translates to CASSRTADEKLFF.

The chain carries TRBV11-2 and TRBJ1-6; D unclear. The CDR3 loop spans 12 amino acids. Germline V CDR1 and CDR2: SGHAT, FQNNGV. Trimming pared 5 bases from V and 11 bases from J, leaving 10 bases between. In DNA form, the CDR3 reads TGTGCCAGCAGCCGAGGGTCCCCACCCCTCCACTTT. Protein sequence: CASSRGSPPLHF.